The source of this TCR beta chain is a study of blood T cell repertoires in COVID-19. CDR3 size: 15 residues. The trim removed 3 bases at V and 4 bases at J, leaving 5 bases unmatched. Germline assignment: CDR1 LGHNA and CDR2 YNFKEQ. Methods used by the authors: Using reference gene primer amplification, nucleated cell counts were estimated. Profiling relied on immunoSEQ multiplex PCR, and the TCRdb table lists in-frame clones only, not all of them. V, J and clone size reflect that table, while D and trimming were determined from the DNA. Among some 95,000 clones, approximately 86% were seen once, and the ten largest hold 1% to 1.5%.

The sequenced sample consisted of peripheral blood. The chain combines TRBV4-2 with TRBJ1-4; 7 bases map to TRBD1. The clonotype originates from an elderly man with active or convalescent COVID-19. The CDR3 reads CASSHITGDNEKLFF. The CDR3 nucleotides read TGTGCCAGCAGCCACATAACAGGGGATAATGAAAAACTGTTTTTT.